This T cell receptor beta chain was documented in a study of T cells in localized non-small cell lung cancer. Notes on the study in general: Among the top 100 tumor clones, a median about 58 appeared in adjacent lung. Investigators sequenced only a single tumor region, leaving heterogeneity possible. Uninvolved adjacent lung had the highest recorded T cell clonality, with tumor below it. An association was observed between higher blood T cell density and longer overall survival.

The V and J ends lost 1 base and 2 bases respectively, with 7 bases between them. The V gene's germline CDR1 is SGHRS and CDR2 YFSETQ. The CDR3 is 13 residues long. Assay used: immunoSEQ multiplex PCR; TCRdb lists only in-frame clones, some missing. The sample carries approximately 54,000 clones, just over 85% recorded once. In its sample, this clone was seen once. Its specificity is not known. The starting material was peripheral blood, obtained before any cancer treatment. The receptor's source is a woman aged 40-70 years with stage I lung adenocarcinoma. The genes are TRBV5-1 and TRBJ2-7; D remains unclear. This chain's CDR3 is CASSLNSPYEQYF. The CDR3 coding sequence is TGCGCCAGCAGCTTGAACTCACCCTACGAGCAGTACTTC.